These 22 T cell receptor beta chains originate from one sample sequenced in a study of tumor-infiltrating lymphocytes in oesophageal squamous cell carcinoma. TCRdb re-called the PCR reads with MiXCR, one entry per CDR3 protein. Among approximately 20,000 distinct CDR3 sequences listed, 35% to 45% were seen once. The sequenced sample consisted of esophageal tumor tissue. The source is a male donor with esophageal squamous cell carcinoma.

The sample holds many counts of this clonotype. The V call is TRBV10-3, the J call TRBJ2-2; D is unclear. Trimming took off 0 bases at V and 9 bases at J, with 8 bases between the two ends. Germline V gives CDR1 ENHRY, CDR2 SYGVKD. The CDR3 is 13 amino acids. CDR3 sequence (DNA): TGTGCCATCAGTGAGTCAGGCCTCCGGGAGCTGTTTTTT. This gives the protein CAISESGLRELFF.

This clonotype was seen ten or more times. This chain links TRBV28 with TRBJ1-1, with D unresolved. Germline V gene lookup returns CDR1 MDHEN and CDR2 SYDVKM. This CDR3 contains 11 residues. Trimming removed 2 bases from V and 11 bases from J, with 9 bases in between. CDR3 sequence reads: CASSLGPMAFF. The CDR3, as DNA: TGTGCCAGCAGTTTAGGGCCGATGGCTTTCTTT.

This clonotype was recorded many times. V usage is TRBV6-1 and J usage is TRBJ2-1; tentative D call: TRBD2 (5 bases). CDR1 and CDR2 (germline): MNHNS, SASEGT. The germline V and J ends were trimmed by 5 bases and 0 bases, with 11 bases remaining between them. The CDR3 totals 15 residues. The CDR3 DNA is TGTGCCAGCAGTCAAATAGCGTTCTCCTACAATGAGCAGTTCTTC. Amino acid sequence: CASSQIAFSYNEQFF.

Remarks on this clonotype: The limits of the CDR3 on the DNA are not certain, so only TCRdb's listed CDR3 is given. The genes are TRBV7-5 and TRBJ1-6. TRBV7-5 counts as a pseudogene. The CDR3 spans 18 amino acids, including both terminal residues. This CDR3 reads CISVPAAPGLAGGPEQYF.

This clonotype was counted a single time. This chain joins TRBV12-3 or TRBV12-4 and TRBJ2-3; TRBD2 matches at 7 bases. The closer fit of TRBJ2-5 to the DNA end suggests the J call may be wrong. This CDR3 has 14 amino acids. In nucleotides, the CDR3 is TGTGCCAGCACCCTGCGGGCGGGGGAAGAGACCCAGTACTTC. Amino acids: CASTLRAGEETQYF.

This clonotype occurred many times. The CDR3 region has the DNA TGTGCCAGCAGTGAGACGGAGTCGGAGCAGTACTTC. Amino acids: CASSETESEQYF. V is TRBV28 and J is TRBJ2-7; D is unresolved. CDR3 length equals 12 residues. Germline assignment: CDR1 MDHEN and CDR2 SYDVKM. Deletions cut 5 bases from V and 7 bases from J, with 12 bases between.

For this clonotype: One base away lies a much larger clone, so this may be a sequencing read error. The chain employs TRBV6-4 and TRBJ2-1; D possibly corresponds to TRBD2 (6 bases). This CDR3 comprises 15 residues. The germline V gene has CDR1 MRHNA and CDR2 SNTAGT. Trimming left V 5 bases short and J 0 bases short, with 11 bases between. The CDR3 region is CASSNGAGSYNEQFF. CDR3 sequence (DNA): TGTGCCAGCAGTAACGGAGCGGGCTCCTACAATGAGCAGTTCTTC.

Only a few counts were recorded for this clonotype. V gene TRBV6-1 combines with J gene TRBJ2-5, with TRBD2 matching 14 bases. V was clipped by 5 bases and J by 5 bases; unmatched bases: 7. The CDR3 is 16 amino acids. From germline, CDR1 is MNHNS and CDR2 SASEGT. CDR3 nucleotide sequence: TGTGCCAGCAGTCGGACGACTAGCGGGAGGGGGGAGACCCAGTACTTC. Its protein is CASSRTTSGRGETQYF.

This clonotype has a count of ten or more. The CDR3 sequence is CASSQELARVETQYF. The CDR3 region has the DNA TGCGCCAGCAGCCAAGAATTAGCGAGGGTGGAGACCCAGTACTTC. V and J are TRBV4-3 and TRBJ2-5; D may be TRBD2 (5 bases). This CDR3 is built from 15 residues. Trimming removed 0 bases at V and 5 bases at J, with 13 bases between. In germline, CDR1 is LGHNA, CDR2 YSLEER.

This clonotype has more than one count but fewer than ten. The final CDR3 position lacks the conserved phenylalanine or tryptophan, pointing to a likely read error. It is unclear where the CDR3 begins or ends on the DNA, so no DNA is shown, and the CDR3 is as TCRdb lists it. The chain couples TRBV6-6 to TRBJ2-1; the DNA was not used to check the table's D call, TRBD1. The CDR3 is 19 residues long, counting both termini. Germline CDR1 reads MNHNY; CDR2 reads SVGAGI (reference sequence). The CDR3 loop is CASSYSSDGQGINGYTFGS.

This clonotype was observed many times. The J gene is TRBJ2-1, the V gene TRBV24-1; 9 positions match TRBD2. The V and J ends lost 4 bases and 2 bases, in that order; junction bases with no gene match: 17. The CDR3 contains 20 residues. The germline gives CDR1 KGHDR, CDR2 SFDVKD. CDR3 in DNA: TGTGCCACCAGTGAGCTGTTGGGTAGCGGGAGCAGCCAGGCCTACAATGAGCAGTTCTTC. Amino acids: CATSELLGSGSSQAYNEQFF.

This clonotype has only a few counts. Possible read error: a much larger clone is one base away. The rearrangement links TRBV5-4 to TRBJ2-1, with D possibly matching TRBD1 (6 bases). V was shortened by 5 bases and J by 10 bases, with 13 bases between the two germline ends. CDR3 length equals 12 residues. From germline, CDR1 is SGHNT and CDR2 YYREEE (reference sequence). The CDR3 sequence: CASRRQEGEQFF. The CDR3 nucleotides read TGTGCCAGCAGGCGACAGGAAGGGGAGCAGTTCTTC.

This chain links TRBV15 with TRBJ2-1; perhaps TRBD2 as D (5 bases). The CDR3 consists of 13 residues. Germline assignment: CDR1 LNHNV and CDR2 YYDKDF (reference sequence). V lost 9 bases to trimming and J lost 7 bases, with 16 bases between them. CDR3 sequence: CATSGARQNEQFF. The CDR3 coding sequence is TGTGCCACGAGCGGCGCCAGGCAGAATGAGCAGTTCTTC.

V is TRBV7-3 and J is TRBJ1-5, with D possibly matching TRBD1 (6 bases). CDR1 and CDR2 (germline): SGHTA, FQGTGA. The CDR3 is 17 amino acids. V was clipped by 5 bases and J by 2 bases, with 19 bases between them. The CDR3 sequence is CASSARGGGAGNQPQHF. CDR3 coding DNA: TGTGCCAGCAGCGCGCGTGGGGGGGGCGCCGGCAATCAGCCCCAGCATTTT.

Remarks on this clonotype: This could be a read error, since a much larger clone is one nucleotide away. This chain connects TRBV14 to TRBJ2-3, with TRBD1 identical over 7 bases. The J call is uncertain, as TRBJ2-7 better fits the DNA end. The CDR3 spans 12 residues. Germline assignment: CDR1 SGHDN and CDR2 FVKESK. The DNA for the CDR3 is TGTGCCAGCAGATCGACAGGGTACAAGCAGTACTTC. It is translated as CASRSTGYKQYF.

In its sample, this clonotype is medium-sized. The CDR3 spells CASSLYSPLHF. The CDR3 nucleotides are TGTGCCAGCAGCTTATACTCACCCCTCCACTTT. The chain combines TRBV7-2 with TRBJ1-6; D not certain. The CDR3 covers 11 residues. Trimming removed 2 bases from V and 10 bases from J, with 3 bases in between. From germline, CDR1 is SGHTA and CDR2 FQGNSA.

This clonotype was picked up a small number of times. This may be a read error, as it is one base from a much larger clone. CDR3: CARTKRDLPYNEQYF. CDR3 coding DNA: TGTGCCAGAACAAAACGGGACCTGCCCTACAATGAGCAGTACTTC. The gene calls are TRBV5-3 and TRBJ2-5; D might be TRBD1 or TRBD2, each matching 5 bases. TRBV5-3 carries the ORF label, with uncertain function. The V end lost 6 bases, the J end lost 11 bases, and 26 bases lay between the germline ends. The CDR3 consists of 15 residues.

On this clonotype: Since no conserved phenylalanine or tryptophan closes the CDR3, a read error is the likely cause. Because the CDR3's place on the DNA is in doubt, the DNA is left out and the CDR3 is given as listed by TCRdb. The chain employs TRBV10-1 and TRBJ2-1. With termini counted, the CDR3 has 8 amino acids. Germline V gene lookup returns CDR1 WNHNN and CDR2 SYGVQD (reference sequence). Here the CDR3 reads CASSWVFE.

In the case of this clonotype: This may stem from a read error, because a much larger clone lies one nucleotide away. The rearrangement joins TRBV18 to TRBJ2-1, with no clear D. The tail of the sequence fits TRBJ2-7 better, so the J call may be wrong. CDR1 is KGHSH, CDR2 LQKENI, per germline. This CDR3 has 14 amino acids. CDR3 nucleotide sequence: TGTGCCAGCTCACTATCCCCCACCTCTTCTGAGCAGTACTTC. The encoded protein is CASSLSPTSSEQYF.

Of note for this clonotype: Being one base from a much bigger clone, this may be a read error. The chain joins TRBV11-2 to TRBJ2-1, with D maybe TRBD2 (6 bases). Deletions cut 4 bases from V and 12 bases from J, with 10 bases between. CDR1 SGHAT and CDR2 FQNNGV come from the germline V gene. The CDR3 runs 11 residues. CDR3 protein: CASSSRRGQFF. The CDR3 bases are TGTGCCAGCAGCTCCCGGCGGGGGCAGTTCTTC.

This clonotype has just a few counts. The genes are TRBV27 and TRBJ2-4, with TRBD2 identical over 8 bases. The J call is doubtful: the DNA matches TRBJ2-1 better. CDR1 MNHEY and CDR2 SMNVEV come from the germline V gene (reference sequence). The CDR3 runs 15 residues. The CDR3 coding sequence is TGTGCCAGCAGTTCTGAGATAACGGGACTAGAGGTGCAGTTCTTC. It translates to CASSSEITGLEVQFF.

The table lists this clonotype with many counts. The chain combines TRBV28 with TRBJ1-5; D is possibly TRBD1 (5 bases). The CDR3 extends over 15 amino acids. V was clipped by 3 bases and J by 7 bases, with 16 bases between them. CDR1 and CDR2 (germline): MDHEN, SYDVKM. CDR3 DNA sequence: TGTGCCAGCAGTTTTGAGGGGCGCGGGGTGCAGCCCCAGCATTTT. Protein sequence: CASSFEGRGVQPQHF.